The rows below give T cell receptor beta chains drawn from one sample of a study of OX40 agonist ivuxolimab in advanced cancers. Produced via immunoSEQ multiplex PCR; TCRdb's table is partial and in-frame only. The sample has about 78,000 clones; 92% are singletons. This specimen consisted of CD4+ or CD8+ T cells sorted from blood, obtained in a trial of the OX40 agonist ivuxolimab. The source is an adult with an advanced solid tumor such as melanoma, head and neck, liver or kidney cancer. Both conserved end residues are part of each CDR3. The D gene is left open where the match is weak. Part of the rows lack a size; the others show once, few, many or a class for expanded clones.

TRBJ1-1,NA,TRBV6-6,NA,CASSYSGGSDTEAFF,TGTGCCAGCAGTTACTCTGGAGGGAGTGACACTGAAGCTTTCTTT
TRBJ1-2,NA,TRBV7-8,NA,CASSLVRGNGYTF,TGTGCCAGCAGCTTAGTTCGGGGGAATGGCTACACCTTC
TRBJ1-2,NA,TRBV5-6,NA,CASSLVVSANYGYTF,TGTGCCAGCAGCTTGGTTGTATCTGCTAACTATGGCTACACCTTC
TRBJ2-6,NA,TRBV30,NA,CAWSRDTFSGANVLTF,TGTGCCTGGAGCCGGGACACCTTCTCTGGGGCCAACGTCCTGACTTTC
TRBJ1-2,NA,TRBV30,once,CAWSRTDLNYGYTF,TGTGCCTGGAGTCGGACAGACTTAAACTATGGCTACACCTTC
TRBJ1-2,NA,TRBV5-1,NA,CASSPRGEVGARGYGYTF,TGCGCCAGCAGCCCCCGCGGGGAAGTGGGGGCCAGGGGCTATGGCTACACCTTC
TRBJ1-2,NA,TRBV5-1,NA,CASSSSINSGGGYTF,TGCGCCAGCAGCTCTTCCATCAACTCCGGCGGGGGCTACACCTTC
TRBJ2-2,NA,TRBV7-2,NA,CASKTGYTGELFF,TGTGCCAGCAAAACAGGGTACACCGGGGAGCTGTTTTTT
TRBJ2-3,TRBD2,TRBV6-1,NA,CASSEWPLGRVSTDTQYF,TGTGCCAGCAGTGAATGGCCCCTGGGGAGGGTCAGCACAGATACGCAGTATTTT
TRBJ1-2,TRBD1,TRBV19,NA,CASSMWDSNYGYTF,TGTGCCAGTAGTATGTGGGACAGCAACTATGGCTACACCTTC
TRBJ1-4,NA,TRBV19,NA,CASSITTLTNEKLFF,TGTGCCAGTAGTATAACGACGCTTACTAATGAAAAACTGTTTTTT
TRBJ1-2,NA,TRBV29-1,NA,CSVEGGPGGYYGYTF,TGCAGCGTTGAAGGTGGCCCCGGGGGCTACTATGGCTACACCTTC
TRBJ1-5,TRBD1,TRBV7-8,once,CASSRTGTGGFQPQHF,TGTGCCAGCAGCAGAACCGGGACAGGGGGTTTTCAGCCCCAGCATTTT
TRBJ1-1,NA,TRBV2,NA,CASVGQGLNTEAFF,TGTGCCAGTGTAGGGCAGGGCTTGAACACTGAAGCTTTCTTT
TRBJ1-1,TRBD1,TRBV28,NA,CASTDRGRGAFF,TGTGCCAGCACAGACAGGGGGCGGGGAGCTTTCTTT
TRBJ1-2,NA,TRBV5-1,NA,CASSLGQAEYDYTF,TGCGCCAGCAGCTTGGGTCAGGCGGAGTATGACTACACCTTC
TRBJ2-2,NA,TRBV2,NA,CASRGGIRTTGELFF,TGTGCCAGCAGGGGTGGAATACGGACGACCGGGGAGCTGTTTTTT
TRBJ1-2,NA,TRBV10-3,NA,CAISERAGVENGYTF,TGTGCCATCAGTGAGAGGGCAGGGGTAGAAAATGGCTACACCTTC
TRBJ1-1,TRBD1,TRBV5-1,NA,CASSLDSRGGTEAFF,TGCGCCAGCAGCTTGGATTCCAGGGGGGGCACTGAAGCTTTCTTT
TRBJ2-7,NA,TRBV14,NA,CASSQVREQYF,TGTGCCAGCAGCCAGGTTAGGGAGCAGTACTTC
TRBJ2-7,NA,TRBV6-5,NA,CASSDQGVGGGDF,TGTGCCAGCAGTGACCAGGGTGTAGGGGGAGGAGACTTC
TRBJ2-5,TRBD2,TRBV6-1,NA,CASSEAVIAGWGETQYF,TGTGCCAGCAGTGAAGCCGTAATAGCGGGTTGGGGAGAGACCCAGTACTTC
TRBJ2-7,TRBD1,TRBV2,NA,CASTGTVGYSYEQYF,TGTGCCAGCACTGGGACAGTTGGCTACTCCTACGAGCAGTACTTC
TRBJ2-7,TRBD2,TRBV5-1,NA,CASSLAHSGGLAAAYEQYF,TGCGCCAGCAGCTTGGCTCATTCGGGAGGACTAGCGGCCGCCTACGAGCAGTACTTC